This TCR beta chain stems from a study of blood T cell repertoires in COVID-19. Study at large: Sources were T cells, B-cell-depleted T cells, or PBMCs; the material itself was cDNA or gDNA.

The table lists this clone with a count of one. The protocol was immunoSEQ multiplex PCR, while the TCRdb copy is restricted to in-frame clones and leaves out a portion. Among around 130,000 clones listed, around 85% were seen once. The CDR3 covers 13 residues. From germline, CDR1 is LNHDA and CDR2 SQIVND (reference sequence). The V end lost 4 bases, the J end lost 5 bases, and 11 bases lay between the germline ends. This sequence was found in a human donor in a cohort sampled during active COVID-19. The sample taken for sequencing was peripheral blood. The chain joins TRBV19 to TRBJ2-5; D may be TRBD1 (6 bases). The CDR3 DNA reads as TGTGCCAGTAGTACCACAGGGTTGGAGACCCAGTACTTC. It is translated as CASSTTGLETQYF.